Each of the 22 T cell receptor beta chains below was sequenced from the same sample in a study of early T cells in non-severe SARS-CoV-2 infection. Each CDR3 protein is one row after TCRdb ran MiXCR on the 5' RACE reads. The sample contains tens of thousands of distinct CDR3 sequences, roughly 10% of which appear only once. Sample: whole blood, taken at baseline. Receptor source: an adult who was a healthcare worker with PCR-confirmed SARS-CoV-2 infection or an uninfected control (not recorded which).

CDR3 sequence reads: CASSIGGGTEAFF. In DNA, the CDR3 is TGTGCCAGTAGTATTGGGGGTGGCACTGAAGCTTTCTTT. V gene TRBV19 combines with J gene TRBJ1-1; tentative D call: TRBD1 (5 bases). Trimming left V 3 bases short and J 4 bases short, with 9 bases between. There are 13 residues in the CDR3. Germline V CDR1 and CDR2: LNHDA, SQIVND (reference sequence).

This sequence joins TRBV12-3 or TRBV12-4 and TRBJ2-1; TRBD2 matches 9 bases. CDR3 length: 14 residues. J lost 3 bases, V lost 7 bases, and 4 bases had no gene match. The CDR3 here is CASNLAGDYNEQFF. In DNA form, the CDR3 reads TGTGCCAGCAACTTAGCGGGAGACTACAATGAGCAGTTCTTC.

This clonotype has only a few counts. This chain joins TRBV11-2 and TRBJ2-3; D is unclear. This CDR3 contains 16 residues. Trimming removed 1 base at V and 0 bases at J, with 11 bases between. The germline gives CDR1 SGHAT, CDR2 FQNNGV. Written as DNA, the CDR3 is TGTGCCAGCAGCTTAGGAGCCCCACTAAGCACAGATACGCAGTATTTT. This encodes CASSLGAPLSTDTQYF.

Of note for this clonotype: At one boundary the junction diverges from the germline segment, which might be a read error. This chain uses TRBV3-1 with TRBJ2-4; D is perhaps TRBD1 or TRBD2 (6 bases each). This CDR3 has 16 residues. Germline values: CDR1 LGHDT, CDR2 YNNKEL (reference sequence). The CDR3 DNA follows: TGTGCCAGCAGTCAAGATCCTCCGGGGGCGGCAAACATTCAGTACTTC. Its translation is CASSQDPPGAANIQYF.

The rearrangement uses TRBV29-1 and TRBJ2-3; D call uncertain. V was pared by 1 base and J by 2 bases, with 7 bases between. The CDR3 has 13 residues. CDR1 SQVTM and CDR2 ANQGSEA come from the germline V gene. DNA of the CDR3: TGCAGCGTTGAAGGAGGAAACACAGATACGCAGTATTTT. Translating it yields CSVEGGNTDTQYF.

The chain uses TRBV6-5 and TRBJ1-1; possible D gene TRBD1, 5 bases. Germline lookup yields CDR1 MNHEY and CDR2 SVGAGI. V was clipped by 6 bases and J by 4 bases, with 15 bases between them. The CDR3 is 14 amino acids. CDR3 DNA sequence: TGTGCCAGCAGCTCACACGGGAGGGGCACTGAAGCTTTCTTT. Translation: CASSSHGRGTEAFF.

This clonotype was counted a few times. This chain connects TRBV15 to TRBJ2-7, with TRBD2 as a possible D gene (6 bases). CDR1 is LNHNV, CDR2 YYDKDF, per germline (reference sequence). This CDR3 region has 13 residues. V was shortened by 7 bases and J by 5 bases, with 15 bases between the two germline ends. The DNA of the CDR3 is TGTGCCACCACCTATGGAGGAGGGAACGAGCAGTACTTC. As protein: CATTYGGGNEQYF.

This clonotype was seen at least ten times. This rearrangement joins TRBV7-2 to TRBJ2-1; 7 nucleotides agree with TRBD2. Trimming removed 4 bases from V and 4 bases from J; junction bases left unmatched: 1. Germline CDR1 and CDR2: SGHTA and FQGNSA. CDR3 length: 13 residues. CDR3 residues: CASSSAGYNEQFF. Written as DNA, the CDR3 is TGTGCCAGCAGCTCAGCGGGGTACAATGAGCAGTTCTTC.

There are a few counts of this clonotype. The CDR3 is CAWSVAAEGTNRNQPQHF. The CDR3 DNA sequence: TGTGCCTGGAGTGTAGCAGCGGAGGGAACGAATCGCAATCAGCCCCAGCATTTT. The genes are TRBV30 and TRBJ1-5; D unresolved. CDR1 and CDR2 from the germline V gene are GTSNPN and SVGIG (reference sequence). Trimming took 0 bases from V and 2 from J, leaving 20 bases between them. The CDR3 contains 18 residues.

This clonotype was counted a few times. The rearrangement uses TRBV7-3 and TRBJ1-1, with D possibly being TRBD1 (5 bases). The germline V gene has CDR1 SGHTA and CDR2 FQGTGA. The CDR3 is made up of 14 amino acids. Trimming stripped 6 bases from V and 6 bases from J, with 17 bases between. CDR3 in amino acids: CASRQTDRSPEAFF. DNA of the CDR3: TGTGCCAGCAGACAGACAGATAGGTCGCCTGAAGCTTTCTTT.

This chain links TRBV7-8 with TRBJ2-5, with D tentatively TRBD1 or TRBD2 (5 bases each). Per germline, CDR1 SGHVS and CDR2 FQNEAQ. The CDR3 runs 14 residues. The V gene lost 3 bases and the J gene lost 2 bases, with 10 bases spanning the gap. The CDR3 sequence is CASSLTGQQETQYF. In DNA, the CDR3 is TGTGCCAGCAGCTTGACGGGGCAACAAGAGACCCAGTACTTC. Variable domain in full (rest from reference TRBV7-8 and TRBJ2-5): GAGVSQSPRYKVAKRGQDVALRCDPISGHVSLFWYQQALGQGPEFLTYFQNEAQLDKSGLPSDRFFAERPEGSVSTLKIQRTQQEDSAVYLCASSLTGQQETQYFGPGTRLLVL.

This clonotype was counted only a few times. V and J are TRBV6-5 and TRBJ2-1; perhaps TRBD1 as D (5 bases). The germline CDR1 and CDR2 sequences are MNHEY and SVGAGI. This CDR3 is 14 amino acids long. V gave up 5 bases and J gave up 6 bases, with 14 bases separating them. The CDR3 DNA follows: TGTGCCAGCAGTGACCGCAGGGCAGGCAATGAGCAGTTCTTC. As protein: CASSDRRAGNEQFF.

This clonotype was counted only a few times. The chain is built from TRBV20-1 and TRBJ2-3; possibly TRBD2 for D (5 bases). This CDR3 contains 11 residues. Germline lookup yields CDR1 DFQATT and CDR2 SNEGSKA (reference sequence). V was trimmed by 5 bases and J by 6 bases, leaving 9 bases between them. The CDR3 DNA sequence: TGCAGTGCTGGCCGGGGTGATACGCAGTATTTT. Protein: CSAGRGDTQYF.

This clonotype appeared many times. This rearrangement joins TRBV10-1 to TRBJ2-5; 10 bases fit TRBD2. After removal of 2 bases from V and 4 bases from J, the junction contained 4 bases not matched to a gene. Germline V gives CDR1 WNHNN, CDR2 SYGVQD (reference sequence). The CDR3 runs to 15 residues. CDR3: CASSEGTSEGETQYF. The CDR3 DNA is TGCGCCAGCAGTGAGGGGACTAGCGAAGGAGAGACCCAGTACTTC.

This clonotype has a count of ten or more. The chain joins TRBV30 to TRBJ2-5, with D uncertain. This CDR3 spans 13 amino acids. Looked up from germline, CDR1 is GTSNPN and CDR2 is SVGIG (reference sequence). With 2 bases removed from V and 0 bases from J, the gap between germline ends came to 7 bases. CDR3 region: CAWSNGYQETQYF. CDR3 coding DNA: TGTGCCTGGAGTAACGGGTACCAAGAGACCCAGTACTTC.

The chain is built from TRBV5-1 and TRBJ2-7; the match to TRBD1 covers 7 bases. Germline lookup yields CDR1 SGHRS and CDR2 YFSETQ. The CDR3 is 15 amino acids. With 1 base clipped from V and 2 bases from J, the junction kept 6 bases outside the gene matches. CDR3 bases: TGCGCCAGCAGCTTGAGCTGGACAGGAGCCTACGAGCAGTACTTC. It codes for CASSLSWTGAYEQYF.

This clonotype came up many times. This chain joins TRBV18 and TRBJ2-2; D remains ambiguous. Trimming pared 4 bases from V and 5 bases from J, leaving 2 bases between. Germline V gives CDR1 KGHSH, CDR2 LQKENI. The CDR3 consists of 11 residues. In DNA form, the CDR3 reads TGTGCCAGCTCACAAACCGGGGAGCTGTTTTTT. It translates to CASSQTGELFF.

This clonotype was seen repeatedly, ten times or more. The chain couples TRBV6-5 to TRBJ2-5, with D perhaps matching TRBD2 (5 bases). Germline assignment: CDR1 MNHEY and CDR2 SVGAGI. V shed 8 bases and J shed 1 base, with 8 bases lying between them. This CDR3 has 12 amino acids. The CDR3 sequence: CASRSGQETQYF. CDR3 coding DNA: TGTGCCAGCCGAAGCGGCCAAGAGACCCAGTACTTC.

The table lists this clonotype with many counts. The chain carries TRBV12-5 and TRBJ2-3, with D possibly TRBD2 on 6 matching bases. The V gene's germline CDR1 is LGHNT and CDR2 FRNRAP. Trimming took off 5 bases at V and 4 bases at J, with 13 bases between the two ends. The CDR3 loop spans 14 amino acids. This chain's CDR3 is CASGARGYADTQYF. CDR3 bases: TGTGCTAGTGGTGCCCGGGGGTATGCAGATACGCAGTATTTT.

This clonotype was observed a few times. The chain joins TRBV19 to TRBJ2-7, with D perhaps TRBD1 or TRBD2 (5 bases each). With 4 bases removed from V and 1 base from J, the gap between germline ends came to 11 bases. CDR3 size: 14 residues. The germline V gene encodes CDR1 LNHDA and CDR2 SQIVND (reference sequence). In DNA, the CDR3 is TGTGCCAGTAGTAACCCGGGGCGGTCCTACGAGCAGTACTTC. Its translation: CASSNPGRSYEQYF.

There are a few counts of this clonotype. This rearrangement joins TRBV12-3 or TRBV12-4 to TRBJ1-1; D may be TRBD1 (6 bases). Between the trimmed V and J ends, which lost 4 bases and 1 base, there was a span of 10 bases. This CDR3 is 14 amino acids long. CDR3 coding DNA: TGTGCCAGCAGTTATGGGACACCGAACACTGAAGCTTTCTTT. Protein: CASSYGTPNTEAFF.

A few counts support this clonotype. The chain has TRBV5-4 and TRBJ2-5; TRBD2 matches at 13 bases. Germline CDR1 reads SGHNT; CDR2 reads YYREEE (reference sequence). The CDR3 sequence is 16 residues long. V was clipped by 0 bases and J by 5 bases; unmatched bases: 4. CDR3 in DNA: TGTGCCAGCAGCTTGGGACTAGCGGGAGGAACTGAGACCCAGTACTTC. It specifies CASSLGLAGGTETQYF.